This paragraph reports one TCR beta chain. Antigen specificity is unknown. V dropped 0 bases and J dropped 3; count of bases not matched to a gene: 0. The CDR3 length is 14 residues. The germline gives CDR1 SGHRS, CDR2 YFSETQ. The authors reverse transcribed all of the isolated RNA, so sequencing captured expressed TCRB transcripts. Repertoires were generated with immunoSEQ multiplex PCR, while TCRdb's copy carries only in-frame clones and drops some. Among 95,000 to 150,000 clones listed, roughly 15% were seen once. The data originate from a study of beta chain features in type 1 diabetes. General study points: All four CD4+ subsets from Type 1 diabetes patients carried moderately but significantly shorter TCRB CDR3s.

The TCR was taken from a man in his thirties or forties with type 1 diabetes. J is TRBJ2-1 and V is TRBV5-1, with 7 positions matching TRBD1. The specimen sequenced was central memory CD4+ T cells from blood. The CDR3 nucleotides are TGCGCCAGCAGCTTGGGACAGGGCTACAATGAGCAGTTCTTC. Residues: CASSLGQGYNEQFF.